The 12 T cell receptor beta chains given below trace back to one sample, sequenced in a study of blood T cell repertoires in COVID-19. The method was immunoSEQ multiplex PCR; TCRdb's version includes in-frame clones alone and lacks a portion of them. The table records approximately 360,000 clones, around 89% of them present only once. What was sequenced was peripheral blood. The receptors derive from a man aged 35-49 years with acute or convalescent COVID-19.

The chain joins TRBV28 to TRBJ2-1; 9 bases match TRBD1. Germline CDR1 reads MDHEN; CDR2 reads SYDVKM. The CDR3 extends over 14 amino acids. V lost 7 bases and J lost 9; bases outside the gene matches: 10. The CDR3 loop is CASMKWDREGEQFF. CDR3 nucleotides: TGTGCCAGCATGAAGTGGGACAGGGAGGGTGAGCAGTTCTTC.

The gene calls are TRBV7-9 and TRBJ2-1; TRBD2 aligns across 10 bases. J lost 6 bases, V lost 3 bases, and 5 bases had no gene match. The CDR3 has 15 residues. Germline assignment: CDR1 SEHNR and CDR2 FQNEAQ (reference sequence). The CDR3 is CASSFSGRASNEQFF. In DNA, the CDR3 is TGTGCCAGCAGCTTCAGCGGGAGGGCCTCCAATGAGCAGTTCTTC. The variable domain in full, completed from reference TRBV7-9 and TRBJ2-1, reads DTGVSQNPRHKITKRGQNVTFRCDPISEHNRLYWYRQTLGQGPEFLTYFQNEAQLEKSRLLSDRFSAERPKGSFSTLEIQRTEQGDSAMYLCASSFSGRASNEQFFGPGTRLTVL.

The V gene is TRBV4-3, the J gene TRBJ2-1; D possibly corresponds to TRBD1 (6 bases). Per the germline V gene, CDR1 is LGHNA and CDR2 is YSLEER. Trimming shortened V by 4 bases and J by 7 bases, and 20 bases separated the two germline ends. The CDR3 has 16 amino acids. CDR3 bases: TGCGCCAGCAGCCCGACGACAGGATCACTTGCGAATGAGCAGTTCTTC. This encodes CASSPTTGSLANEQFF.

V and J are TRBV7-6 and TRBJ2-5; tentatively, D is TRBD1 (6 bases). Germline CDR1 reads SGHVS; CDR2 reads FNYEAQ. The V gene lost 1 base and the J gene lost 5 bases, with 8 bases spanning the gap. CDR3 size: 13 residues. The CDR3 region has the DNA TGTGCCAGCAGCTTAGGGACAGTTGAGACCCAGTACTTC. It is translated as CASSLGTVETQYF.

The gene calls are TRBV7-9 and TRBJ2-7; 7 bases are a match to TRBD1. The CDR3 has 14 amino acids. Germline-derived CDR1 and CDR2 are SEHNR and FQNEAQ (reference sequence). J was trimmed by 2 bases and V by 5 bases; bases with no gene match: 6. This CDR3 is CASSDGTATYEQYF. In DNA, the CDR3 is TGTGCCAGCAGCGACGGGACAGCTACCTACGAGCAGTACTTC.

The sample holds one count of this clone. The chain carries TRBV4-1 and TRBJ2-7, with 9 bases aligning to TRBD1. Trimming took 1 base from V and 2 from J; bases not matched to a gene: 9. CDR1 is MGHRA, CDR2 YSYEKL, per germline. CDR3 length equals 17 residues. CDR3 loop: CASSQGSGTGKTYEQYF. The CDR3 DNA reads TGCGCCAGCAGCCAAGGATCCGGGACAGGGAAAACCTACGAGCAGTACTTC.

The chain links TRBV27 to TRBJ2-3; 8 nucleotides line up with TRBD2. Germline values: CDR1 MNHEY, CDR2 SMNVEV (reference sequence). CDR3 size: 17 residues. With 3 bases clipped from V and 2 bases from J, the junction kept 10 bases outside the gene matches. The CDR3 DNA is TGTGCCAGCAGTTTGAGAGGATATAGCGGGATCACAGATACGCAGTATTTT. It specifies CASSLRGYSGITDTQYF.

CDR3: CASSFPRLAGRADTQYF. As DNA, the CDR3 is TGTGCCAGCAGTTTTCCCAGGCTAGCGGGGCGAGCAGATACGCAGTATTTT. The V call is TRBV28, the J call TRBJ2-3, with 9 nucleotides matching TRBD2. There are 17 residues in the CDR3. V lost 3 bases and J lost 4; bases outside the gene matches: 11. Germline V gene sequence: CDR1 MDHEN, CDR2 SYDVKM.

V gene TRBV24-1 combines with J gene TRBJ2-7, with 14 bases identical to TRBD2. The CDR3 spans 16 residues. V shed 5 bases and J 1 base; nucleotides not matched to a gene: 3. Germline V gene lookup returns CDR1 KGHDR and CDR2 SFDVKD. CDR3 in DNA: TGTGCCACCAGTGGGACTAGCGGGGGGAATTCCTACGAGCAGTACTTC. Protein product: CATSGTSGGNSYEQYF.

The V call is TRBV6-6, the J call TRBJ1-2; perhaps TRBD1 as D (5 bases). The V end lost 5 bases, the J end lost 5 bases, and 15 bases lay between the germline ends. The V gene's germline CDR1 is MNHNY and CDR2 SVGAGI (reference sequence). The length of the CDR3 is 14 residues. The CDR3 loop reads CASSDRQFQYGYTF. The CDR3 nucleotides read TGTGCCAGCAGTGACAGACAGTTTCAATATGGCTACACCTTC.

This chain links TRBV6-1 with TRBJ1-2; D not certain. The germline V and J ends were trimmed by 2 bases and 5 bases, with 9 bases remaining between them. CDR1 MNHNS and CDR2 SASEGT come from the germline V gene. The CDR3 sequence is 13 residues long. The CDR3 loop is CASSESPEYGYTF. CDR3 nucleotide sequence: TGTGCCAGCAGTGAATCCCCCGAGTATGGCTACACCTTC.

This clone was seen a handful of times. The rearrangement joins TRBV19 to TRBJ1-5, with no clear D. From germline, CDR1 is LNHDA and CDR2 SQIVND (reference sequence). The CDR3 length is 14 residues. V lost 3 bases, J lost 6 bases, and 12 bases lay in between. The CDR3 protein is CASSIGAGTQPQHF. CDR3 coding DNA: TGTGCCAGTAGTATTGGAGCGGGAACTCAGCCCCAGCATTTT.